This record concerns one T cell receptor (beta chain) sequence. This record comes from a study of blood T cell repertoires in COVID-19. In the study overall: The cDNA or gDNA used as material had been derived from T cells, B-cell-depleted T cells, or PBMCs.

The CDR3 totals 16 residues. The V end was cut by 0 bases, the J end by 4 bases, with 14 bases between. CDR1 and CDR2 from the germline V gene are SGDLS and YYNGEE. Libraries were prepared by immunoSEQ multiplex PCR; TCRdb keeps only in-frame clonotypes and omits some of them. Among over 150,000 clones, 90% to 95% were seen once, and the ten largest hold about 0.76%. What was sequenced was peripheral blood. This chain links TRBV9 with TRBJ1-3; D not certain. This sequence was found in a man aged 25 to 40 with COVID-19, enrolled during active disease. The CDR3 sequence is CASSVGARQRGNTIYF. As DNA, the CDR3 is TGTGCCAGCAGCGTAGGGGCGCGGCAGCGGGGAAACACCATATATTTT.